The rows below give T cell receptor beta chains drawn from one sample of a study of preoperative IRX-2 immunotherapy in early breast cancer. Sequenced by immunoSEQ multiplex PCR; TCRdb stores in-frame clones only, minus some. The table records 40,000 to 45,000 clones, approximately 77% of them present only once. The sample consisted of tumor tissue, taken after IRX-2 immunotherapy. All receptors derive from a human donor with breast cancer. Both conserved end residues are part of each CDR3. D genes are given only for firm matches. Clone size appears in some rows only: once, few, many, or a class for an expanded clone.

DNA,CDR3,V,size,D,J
TGCAGCGTTGACGCGACCGGGGCGGTATGGACTGAAGCTTTCTTT,CSVDATGAVWTEAFF,TRBV29-1,-,-,TRBJ1-1
TGTGCCAGCAGTGAAGGGGCTGGGGAAAAACTGTTTTTT,CASSEGAGEKLFF,TRBV6-7,-,-,TRBJ1-4
TGCGCCAGCAGAAGTAGCGGGAGTGATACGCAGTATTTT,CASRSSGSDTQYF,TRBV10-2,-,TRBD2,TRBJ2-3
TGTGCCAGCAGCGGGACTAGCGGGAGGGGTGGCGAGCAGTACTTC,CASSGTSGRGGEQYF,TRBV6-8,-,TRBD2,TRBJ2-7
TGTGCCAGCAGTTACTCCGGGACTAGCGGGGGGGCAGAGCAGTTCTTC,CASSYSGTSGGAEQFF,TRBV6-8,-,TRBD2,TRBJ2-1
TGCGCCAGCAGCGTCGGGACTCTCTCTGGGGAGCAGTACTTC,CASSVGTLSGEQYF,TRBV10-1,-,-,TRBJ2-7
TGTGCCAGCTCACCAGTGACTAGCGCCTCCAATGAGCAGTTCTTC,CASSPVTSASNEQFF,TRBV18,-,TRBD2,TRBJ2-1
TGTGCTAGTGGTTTTGGGCAGGGGGGGACCTACGAGCAGTACTTC,CASGFGQGGTYEQYF,TRBV12-5,-,-,TRBJ2-7
TGTGCCAGTAGTATTCCAGGGGCCTCTACCCTACCTGGCTACACCTTC,CASSIPGASTLPGYTF,TRBV19,-,-,TRBJ1-2
TGTGCCAGTAGTACCGACAGGGGGCGAAGTAATGGCTACACCTTC,CASSTDRGRSNGYTF,TRBV19,-,TRBD1,TRBJ1-2
TGTGCCAGCCGAACAGGGTTCACCGGGGAGCTGTTTTTT,CASRTGFTGELFF,TRBV12-5,-,-,TRBJ2-2
TGTGCCAGCAGTCGACAGGGTGAGGCGAAAAAACTGTTTTTT,CASSRQGEAKKLFF,TRBV6-8,few,TRBD1,TRBJ1-4
TGTGCCAGTAGTACCGCTCCACTAGCGGGGGGGCCTCGGGCCAAAAACATTCAGTACTTC,CASSTAPLAGGPRAKNIQYF,TRBV19,-,TRBD2,TRBJ2-4
TGTGCCAGCAGCAAAGGTCGGGGGTCCGGGGAGCTGTTTTTT,CASSKGRGSGELFF,TRBV6-7,-,-,TRBJ2-2
TGCGCCAGCAGCTTGGCAGGGGGGAACCAAGAGACCCAGTACTTC,CASSLAGGNQETQYF,TRBV5-1,-,-,TRBJ2-5
TGCGCCAGCAGCTTGGTCGGCGGGAGGAGCACAGATACGCAGTATTTT,CASSLVGGRSTDTQYF,TRBV5-1,-,TRBD2,TRBJ2-3
TGCGCCAGCAGCATACAGGGGCTGAACACTGAAGCTTTCTTT,CASSIQGLNTEAFF,TRBV5-1,few,TRBD1,TRBJ1-1
TGTGCCAGCAGCCAGGTGGCCGGGGACTATCAGCCCCAGCATTTT,CASSQVAGDYQPQHF,TRBV11-3,-,-,TRBJ1-5
TGCGCCAGCAGAGCCGGGACATTCGTCCTTTCACCCCTCCACTTT,CASRAGTFVLSPLHF,TRBV5-1,few,-,TRBJ1-6
TGTGCCTGGATCCCTGGACGGAACAGGGGGAACACTGAAGCTTTCTTT,CAWIPGRNRGNTEAFF,TRBV30,-,TRBD1,TRBJ1-1
TGTGCCAGCTCAACTCTCTCCATCGGGGTGGGCTACGAGCAGTACTTC,CASSTLSIGVGYEQYF,TRBV18,-,-,TRBJ2-7
TGTGCCAGCAGCCTGCGGAGAGCGGGGGGCGGGCTATACAATGAGCAGTTCTTC,CASSLRRAGGGLYNEQFF,TRBV7-2,-,TRBD2,TRBJ2-1
TGCGCCAGCAGCTATCTGGACAGGCAGGAGGGAGATACGCAGTATTTT,CASSYLDRQEGDTQYF,TRBV5-1,-,-,TRBJ2-3
TGTGCCAGCACCATTCGAGGGAACACTGAAGCTTTCTTT,CASTIRGNTEAFF,TRBV6-8,once,-,TRBJ1-1
TGTGCCAGCAGTGTGGACAGCTTCTACGAGCAGTACTTC,CASSVDSFYEQYF,TRBV6-8,-,-,TRBJ2-7
TGTGCCAGCAGCTTAGCCGGACTAGGTGGGGGAGAGACCCAGTACTTC,CASSLAGLGGGETQYF,TRBV7-6,-,TRBD2,TRBJ2-5
TGTGCCAGTCCGGGGAGCGCACTCTCCTCTGGAAACACCATATATTTT,CASPGSALSSGNTIYF,TRBV12-1,-,-,TRBJ1-3
TGCGCCAGCAGCCAAGATTCCCGGCTCTATGGCTACACCTTC,CASSQDSRLYGYTF,TRBV23-1,-,-,TRBJ1-2
TGTGCCGGCAATAAGAACGGGATTAGGAATCAGCCCCAGCATTTT,CAGNKNGIRNQPQHF,TRBV6-8,-,-,TRBJ1-5
TGCAGCGCGATGGGGGGCAGGGACGAGCAGTACTTC,CSAMGGRDEQYF,TRBV29-1,-,-,TRBJ2-7
TGCGCCAGCAGCCCGACGACAGGCCTGTACCAAGAGACCCAGTACTTC,CASSPTTGLYQETQYF,TRBV5-1,-,-,TRBJ2-5
TGTGCCAGCAGCTCCTACGACAGGTCCCACGAGCAGTACTTC,CASSSYDRSHEQYF,TRBV11-3,-,-,TRBJ2-7
TGTGCCAGCAGTTTAGCGCGGGGGAATGGGGCCAACGTCCTGACTTTC,CASSLARGNGANVLTF,TRBV22-1,once,-,TRBJ2-6
TGTGCCAGCAGTGCCCGACAGGCGGATGGCTACACCTTC,CASSARQADGYTF,TRBV6-8,-,-,TRBJ1-2
TGCAGCTTTGGGGACAGGGACCATGGCTACACCTTC,CSFGDRDHGYTF,TRBV29-1,-,TRBD1,TRBJ1-2
TGTGCCAGCAGCTTGGCGGGGACAGAAGAGACCCAGTACTTC,CASSLAGTEETQYF,TRBV11-3,-,-,TRBJ2-5
TGTGCCAGCAGTCCGCGTACCCTATACAATGAGCAGTTCTTC,CASSPRTLYNEQFF,TRBV6-8,-,-,TRBJ2-1
TGTGCCAGCAGTTTACAGGGGGCGACGGGCTACACCTTC,CASSLQGATGYTF,TRBV28,once,TRBD1,TRBJ1-2
TGTGCCAGCAGTCCGCTCAGGGGGCCTTACGAGCAGTACTTC,CASSPLRGPYEQYF,TRBV28,-,TRBD1,TRBJ2-7
TGTGCCAGCAGAAAAGCGGGAGGATCCGGCGAGCAGTACTTC,CASRKAGGSGEQYF,TRBV6-7,-,TRBD2,TRBJ2-7
TGTGCCAGCTCACCACGCGCGGAGGGCTACGAGCAGTACTTC,CASSPRAEGYEQYF,TRBV18,-,-,TRBJ2-7
TGTGCCACCAGCAGATCTCGAGGACAGGGTGGTACCGGGGAGCTGTTTTTT,CATSRSRGQGGTGELFF,TRBV15,few,TRBD1,TRBJ2-2
TGTGCCAGCAGTTACTCGAACTGGGACACGAGCTCCTACGAGCAGTACTTC,CASSYSNWDTSSYEQYF,TRBV6-8,-,-,TRBJ2-7
TGTGCCAGTGGAACCCTCCAGGGCACAGATACGCAGTATTTT,CASGTLQGTDTQYF,TRBV19,-,-,TRBJ2-3
TGTGCCAGCATCCCTGAGGGAGAGTGGTCCTACAATGAGCAGTTCTTC,CASIPEGEWSYNEQFF,TRBV7-5,once,-,TRBJ2-1
TGCGCCAGCAGCTACCCACGGGGGACCGGGGAGCTGTTTTTT,CASSYPRGTGELFF,TRBV5-1,once,-,TRBJ2-2
TGCGCCAGCAGCTTATTTCCTGTGACTAGCGGGAGTCCCTACGAGCAGTACTTC,CASSLFPVTSGSPYEQYF,TRBV5-1,-,TRBD2,TRBJ2-7
TGCGCCAGCAGCCAAGAAGCGCGGTACAATGAGCAGTTCTTC,CASSQEARYNEQFF,TRBV5-1,-,-,TRBJ2-1